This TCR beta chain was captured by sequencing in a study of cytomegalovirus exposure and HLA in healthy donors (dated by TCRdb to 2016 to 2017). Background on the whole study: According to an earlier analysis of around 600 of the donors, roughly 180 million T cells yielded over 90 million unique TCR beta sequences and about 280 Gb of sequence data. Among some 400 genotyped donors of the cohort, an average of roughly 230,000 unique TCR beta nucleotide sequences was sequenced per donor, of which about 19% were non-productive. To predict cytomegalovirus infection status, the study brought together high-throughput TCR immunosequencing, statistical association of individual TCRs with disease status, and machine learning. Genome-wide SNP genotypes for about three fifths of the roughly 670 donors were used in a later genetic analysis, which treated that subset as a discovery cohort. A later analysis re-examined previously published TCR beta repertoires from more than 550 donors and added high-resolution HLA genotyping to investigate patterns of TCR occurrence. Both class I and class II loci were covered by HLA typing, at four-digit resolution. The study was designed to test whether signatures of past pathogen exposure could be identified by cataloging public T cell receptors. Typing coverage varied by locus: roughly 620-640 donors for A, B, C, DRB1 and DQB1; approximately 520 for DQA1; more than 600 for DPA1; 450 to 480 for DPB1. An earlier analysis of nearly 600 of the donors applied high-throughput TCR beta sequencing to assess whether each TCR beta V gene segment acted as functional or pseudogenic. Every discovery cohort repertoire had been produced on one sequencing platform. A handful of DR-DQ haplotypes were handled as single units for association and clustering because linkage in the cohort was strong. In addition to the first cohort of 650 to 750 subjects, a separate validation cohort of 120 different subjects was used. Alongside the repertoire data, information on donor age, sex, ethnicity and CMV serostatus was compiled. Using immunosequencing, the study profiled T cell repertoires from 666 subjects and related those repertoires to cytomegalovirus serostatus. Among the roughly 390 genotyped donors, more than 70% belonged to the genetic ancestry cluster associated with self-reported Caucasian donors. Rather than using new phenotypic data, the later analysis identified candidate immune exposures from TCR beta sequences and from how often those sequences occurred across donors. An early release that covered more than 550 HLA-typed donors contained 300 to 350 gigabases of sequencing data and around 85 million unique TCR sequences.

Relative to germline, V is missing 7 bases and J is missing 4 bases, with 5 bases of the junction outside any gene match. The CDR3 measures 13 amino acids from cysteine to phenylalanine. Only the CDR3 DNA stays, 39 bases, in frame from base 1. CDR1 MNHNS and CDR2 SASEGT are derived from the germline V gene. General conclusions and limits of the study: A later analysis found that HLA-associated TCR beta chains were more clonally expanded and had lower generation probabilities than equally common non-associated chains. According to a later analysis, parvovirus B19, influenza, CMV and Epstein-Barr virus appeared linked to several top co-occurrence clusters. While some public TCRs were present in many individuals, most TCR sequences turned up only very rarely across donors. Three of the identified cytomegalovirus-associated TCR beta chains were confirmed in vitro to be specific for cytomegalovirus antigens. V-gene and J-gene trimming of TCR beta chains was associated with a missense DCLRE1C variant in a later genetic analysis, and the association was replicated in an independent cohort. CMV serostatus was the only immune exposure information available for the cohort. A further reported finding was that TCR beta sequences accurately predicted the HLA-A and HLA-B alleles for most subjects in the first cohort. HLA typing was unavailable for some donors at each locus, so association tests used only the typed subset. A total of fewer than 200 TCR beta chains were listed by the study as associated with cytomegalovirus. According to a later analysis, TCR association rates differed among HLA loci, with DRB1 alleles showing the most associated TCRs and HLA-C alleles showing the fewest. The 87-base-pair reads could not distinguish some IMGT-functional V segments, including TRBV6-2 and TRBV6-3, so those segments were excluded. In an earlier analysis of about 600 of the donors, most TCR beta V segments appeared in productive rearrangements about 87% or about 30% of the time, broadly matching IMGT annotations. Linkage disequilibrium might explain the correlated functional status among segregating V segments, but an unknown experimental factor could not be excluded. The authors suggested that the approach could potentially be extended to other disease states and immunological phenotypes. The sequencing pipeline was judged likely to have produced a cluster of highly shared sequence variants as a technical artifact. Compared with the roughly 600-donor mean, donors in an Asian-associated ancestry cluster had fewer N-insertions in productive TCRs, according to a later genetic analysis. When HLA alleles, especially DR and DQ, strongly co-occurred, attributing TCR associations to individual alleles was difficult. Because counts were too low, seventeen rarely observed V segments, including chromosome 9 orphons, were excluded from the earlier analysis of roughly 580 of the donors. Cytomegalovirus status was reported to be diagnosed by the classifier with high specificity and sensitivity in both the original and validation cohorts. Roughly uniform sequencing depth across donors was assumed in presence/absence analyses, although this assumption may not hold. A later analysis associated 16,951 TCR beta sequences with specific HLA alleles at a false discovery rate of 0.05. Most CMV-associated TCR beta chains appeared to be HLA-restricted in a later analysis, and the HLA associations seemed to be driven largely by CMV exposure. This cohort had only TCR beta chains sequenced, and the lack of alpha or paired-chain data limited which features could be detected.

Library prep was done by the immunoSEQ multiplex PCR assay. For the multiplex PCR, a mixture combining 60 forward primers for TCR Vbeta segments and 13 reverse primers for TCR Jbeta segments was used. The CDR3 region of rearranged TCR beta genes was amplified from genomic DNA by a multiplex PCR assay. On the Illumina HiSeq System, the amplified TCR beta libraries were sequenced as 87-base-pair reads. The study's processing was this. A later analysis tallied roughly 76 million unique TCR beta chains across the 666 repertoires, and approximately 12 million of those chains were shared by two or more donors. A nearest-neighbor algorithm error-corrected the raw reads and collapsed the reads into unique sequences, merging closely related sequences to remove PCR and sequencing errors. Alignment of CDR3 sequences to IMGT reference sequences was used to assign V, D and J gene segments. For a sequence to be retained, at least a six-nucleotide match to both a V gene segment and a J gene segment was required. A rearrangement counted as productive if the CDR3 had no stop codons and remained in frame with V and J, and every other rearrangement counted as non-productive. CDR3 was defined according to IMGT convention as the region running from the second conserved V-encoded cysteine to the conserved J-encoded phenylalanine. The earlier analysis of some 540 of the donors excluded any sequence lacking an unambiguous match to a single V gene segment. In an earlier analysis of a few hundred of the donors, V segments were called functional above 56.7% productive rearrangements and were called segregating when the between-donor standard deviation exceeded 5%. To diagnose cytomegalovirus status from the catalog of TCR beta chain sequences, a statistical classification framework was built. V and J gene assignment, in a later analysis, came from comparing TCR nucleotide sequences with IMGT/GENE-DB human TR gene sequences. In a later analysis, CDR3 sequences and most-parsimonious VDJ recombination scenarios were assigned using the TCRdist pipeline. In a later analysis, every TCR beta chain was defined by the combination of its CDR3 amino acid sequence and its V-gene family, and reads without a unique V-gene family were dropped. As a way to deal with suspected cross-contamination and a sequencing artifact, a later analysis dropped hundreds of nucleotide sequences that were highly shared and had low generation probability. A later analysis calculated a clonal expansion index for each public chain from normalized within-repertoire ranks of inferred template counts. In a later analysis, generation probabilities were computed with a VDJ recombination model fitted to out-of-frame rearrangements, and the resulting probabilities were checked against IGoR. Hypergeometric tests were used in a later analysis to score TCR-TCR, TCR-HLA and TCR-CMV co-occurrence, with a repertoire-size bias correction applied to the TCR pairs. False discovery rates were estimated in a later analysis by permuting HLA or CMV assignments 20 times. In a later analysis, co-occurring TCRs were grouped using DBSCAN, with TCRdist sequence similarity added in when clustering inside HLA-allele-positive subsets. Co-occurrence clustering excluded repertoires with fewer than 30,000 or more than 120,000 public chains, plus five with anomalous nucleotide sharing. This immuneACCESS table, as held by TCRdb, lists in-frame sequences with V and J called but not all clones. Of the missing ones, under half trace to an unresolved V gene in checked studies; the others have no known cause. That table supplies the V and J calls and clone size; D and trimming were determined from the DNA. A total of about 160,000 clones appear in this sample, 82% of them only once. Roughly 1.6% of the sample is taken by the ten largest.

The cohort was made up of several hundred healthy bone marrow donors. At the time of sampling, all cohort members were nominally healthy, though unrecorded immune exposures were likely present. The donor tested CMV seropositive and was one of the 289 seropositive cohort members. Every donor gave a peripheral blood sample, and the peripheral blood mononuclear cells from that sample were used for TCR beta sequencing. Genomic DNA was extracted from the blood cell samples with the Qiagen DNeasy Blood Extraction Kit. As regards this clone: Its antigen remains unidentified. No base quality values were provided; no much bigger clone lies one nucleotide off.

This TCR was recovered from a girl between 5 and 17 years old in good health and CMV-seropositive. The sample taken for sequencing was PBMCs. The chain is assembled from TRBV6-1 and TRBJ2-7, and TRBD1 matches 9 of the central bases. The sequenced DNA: TGTGCCAGCAACCGGGACAGGGCTTACGAGCAGTACTTC. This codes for CASNRDRAYEQYF.